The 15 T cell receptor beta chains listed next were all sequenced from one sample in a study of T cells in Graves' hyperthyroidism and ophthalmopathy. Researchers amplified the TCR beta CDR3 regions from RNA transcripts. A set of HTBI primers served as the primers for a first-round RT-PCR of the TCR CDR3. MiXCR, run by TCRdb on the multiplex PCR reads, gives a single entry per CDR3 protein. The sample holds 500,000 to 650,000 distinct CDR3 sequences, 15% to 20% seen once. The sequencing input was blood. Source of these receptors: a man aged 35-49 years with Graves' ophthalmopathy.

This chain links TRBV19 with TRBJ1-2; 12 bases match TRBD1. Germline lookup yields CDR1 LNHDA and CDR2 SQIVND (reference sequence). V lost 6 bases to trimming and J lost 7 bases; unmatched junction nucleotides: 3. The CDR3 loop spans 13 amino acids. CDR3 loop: CASSGTGGTGYTF. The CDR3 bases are TGTGCCAGTAGCGGGACAGGGGGCACTGGCTACACCTTC.

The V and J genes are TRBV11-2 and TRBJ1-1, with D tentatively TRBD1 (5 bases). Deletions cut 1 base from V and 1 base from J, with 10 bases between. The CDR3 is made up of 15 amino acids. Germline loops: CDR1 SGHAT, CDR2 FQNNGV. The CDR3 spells CASSLVRGSNTEAFF. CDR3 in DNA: TGTGCCAGCAGCTTAGTGCGGGGGTCGAACACTGAAGCTTTCTTT.

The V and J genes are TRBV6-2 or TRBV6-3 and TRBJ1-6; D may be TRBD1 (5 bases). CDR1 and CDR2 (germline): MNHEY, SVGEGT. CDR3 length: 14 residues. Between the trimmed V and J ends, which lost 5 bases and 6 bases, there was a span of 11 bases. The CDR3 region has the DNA TGTGCCAGCAGTAGGACACGGCTTAATTCACCCCTCCACTTT. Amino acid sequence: CASSRTRLNSPLHF.

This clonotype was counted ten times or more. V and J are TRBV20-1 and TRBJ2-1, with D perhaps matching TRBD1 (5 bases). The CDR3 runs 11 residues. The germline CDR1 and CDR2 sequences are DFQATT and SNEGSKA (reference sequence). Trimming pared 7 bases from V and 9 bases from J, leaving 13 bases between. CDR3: CSVTNRGEQFF. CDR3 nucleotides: TGCAGTGTTACTAATAGGGGTGAGCAGTTCTTC.

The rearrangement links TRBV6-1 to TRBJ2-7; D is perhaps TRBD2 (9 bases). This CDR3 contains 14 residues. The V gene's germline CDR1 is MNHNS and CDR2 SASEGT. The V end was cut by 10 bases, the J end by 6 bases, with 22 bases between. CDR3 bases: TGTGCCACCCAGGGGGCTAGCGGGAAAAGCGAGCAGTACTTC. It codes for CATQGASGKSEQYF.

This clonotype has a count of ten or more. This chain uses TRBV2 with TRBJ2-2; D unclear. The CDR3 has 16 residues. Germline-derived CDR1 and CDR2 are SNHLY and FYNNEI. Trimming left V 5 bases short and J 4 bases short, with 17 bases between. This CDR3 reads CASSSRVPLPTGELFF. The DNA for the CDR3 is TGTGCCAGCAGTTCACGGGTCCCCCTGCCCACCGGGGAGCTGTTTTTT.

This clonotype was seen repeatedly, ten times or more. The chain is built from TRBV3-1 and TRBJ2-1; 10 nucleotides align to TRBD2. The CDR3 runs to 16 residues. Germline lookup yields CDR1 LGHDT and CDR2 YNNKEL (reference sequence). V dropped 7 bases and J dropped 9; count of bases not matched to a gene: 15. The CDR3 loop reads CASTRRGSSGRFEQFF. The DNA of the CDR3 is TGTGCCAGCACCCGCCGAGGTAGTAGCGGGAGGTTTGAGCAGTTCTTC.

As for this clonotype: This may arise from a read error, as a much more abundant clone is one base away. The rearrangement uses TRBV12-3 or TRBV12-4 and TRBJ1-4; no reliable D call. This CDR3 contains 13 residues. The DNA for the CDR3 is TGTGCCGGCAGTTTAGCGATTTCGGAAAAACTGTTTTTT. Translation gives CAGSLAISEKLFF.

The CDR3 loop is CATSPPGGSGYTF. CDR3 in DNA: TGTGCCACCAGCCCTCCAGGGGGCTCTGGCTACACCTTC. This chain links TRBV15 with TRBJ1-2; 8 bases map to TRBD1. This CDR3 is built from 13 residues. V lost 5 bases, J lost 7 bases, and 6 bases stayed unmatched. The germline gives CDR1 LNHNV, CDR2 YYDKDF (reference sequence).

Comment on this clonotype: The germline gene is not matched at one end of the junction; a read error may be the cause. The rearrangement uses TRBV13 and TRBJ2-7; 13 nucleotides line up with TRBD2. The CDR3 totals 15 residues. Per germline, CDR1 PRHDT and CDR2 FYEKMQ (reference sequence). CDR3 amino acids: CAGRGGLAGFYEQYF. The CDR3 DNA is TGTGCCGGCAGGGGGGGACTAGCGGGATTCTACGAGCAGTACTTC. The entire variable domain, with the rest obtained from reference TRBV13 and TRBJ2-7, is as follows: AAGVIQSPRHLIKEKRETATLKCYPIPRHDTVYWYQQGPGQDPQFLISFYEKMQSDKGSIPDRFSAQQFSDYHSELNMSSLELGDSALYFCAGRGGLAGFYEQYFGPGTRLTVT.

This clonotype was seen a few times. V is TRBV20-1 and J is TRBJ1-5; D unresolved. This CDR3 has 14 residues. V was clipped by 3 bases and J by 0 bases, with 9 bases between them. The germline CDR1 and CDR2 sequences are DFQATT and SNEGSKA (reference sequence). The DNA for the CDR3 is TGCAGTGCTAGTGGGTTAGTTAGCAATCAGCCCCAGCATTTT. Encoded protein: CSASGLVSNQPQHF.

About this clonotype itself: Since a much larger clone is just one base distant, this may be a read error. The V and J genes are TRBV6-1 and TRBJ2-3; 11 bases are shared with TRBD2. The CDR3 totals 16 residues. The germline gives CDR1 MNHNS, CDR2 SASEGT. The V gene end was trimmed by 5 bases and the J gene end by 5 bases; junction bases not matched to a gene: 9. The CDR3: CASSKRTSGSLDTQYF. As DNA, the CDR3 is TGTGCCAGCAGTAAACGAACTAGCGGGAGCTTAGATACGCAGTATTTT.

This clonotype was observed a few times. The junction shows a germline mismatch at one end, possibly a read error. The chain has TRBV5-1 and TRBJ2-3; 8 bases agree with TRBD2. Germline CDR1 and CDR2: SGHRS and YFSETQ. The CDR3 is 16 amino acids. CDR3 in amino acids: CASSRRLAKTTDTQYF. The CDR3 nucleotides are TGTGCCAGCAGCCGTCGACTAGCGAAGACTACAGATACGCAGTATTTT.

CDR3: CASSSRDREDYGYTF. The CDR3 region has the DNA TGTGCCAGCAGCTCCCGGGACAGGGAAGACTATGGCTACACCTTC. This chain uses TRBV7-9 with TRBJ1-2; TRBD1 matches at 9 bases. CDR3 length: 15 amino acids. Germline V gene sequence: CDR1 SEHNR, CDR2 FQNEAQ (reference sequence). V shed 4 bases and J 3 bases; nucleotides not matched to a gene: 6.

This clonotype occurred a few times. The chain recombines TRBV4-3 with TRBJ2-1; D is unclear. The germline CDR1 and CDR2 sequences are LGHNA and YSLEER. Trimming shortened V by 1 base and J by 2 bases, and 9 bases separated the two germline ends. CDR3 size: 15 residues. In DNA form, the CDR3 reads TGCGCCAGCAGCCAAGGGCGCGCGACCTACAATGAGCAGTTCTTC. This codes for CASSQGRATYNEQFF.